The subject of this entry is one T cell receptor (beta chain). It lacks a known antigen. The record has no base qualities; no much larger clone is one base away. This sample is part of a study of beta chain features in type 1 diabetes (dated by TCRdb to the late 2010s). Regarding the complete study: Mean age, gender distribution, total cell number and subset yield did not differ between patients and healthy donors. A total of some 100,000,000 sorted cells were examined across all samples, and a strong correlation was observed between cell number per subset and RNA yield. In the study, TCRB repertoires of sorted circulating CD4+ T cell subsets from recently diagnosed type 1 diabetes patients were compared with those of matched healthy donors. Regulatory and stem cell-like memory subsets were isolated from only 8 patients and 8 healthy donors, whereas naive and central memory subsets came from all 30 or so donors.

All of the isolated RNA was reverse transcribed with the High Capacity cDNA Reverse Transcription Kit, so expressed TCRB transcripts were sequenced. Deep immunoSEQ sequencing was performed on naive, central memory and regulatory T cell samples, with an average of around 3.4 million total reads per sample. Sorted cells were lysed in RLT buffer and RNA was extracted with DNase-treated RNeasy Micro or Mini kits, depending on cell number. To prevent cross-contamination, each cell subset was processed individually, whereas patient and healthy donor samples were processed jointly. Using the immunoSEQ multiplex PCR, TCRB sequences were amplified from cDNA into 87-bp fragments spanning the CDR3 region. Amplicons were sequenced on the Illumina HiSeq platform. As for the authors' bioinformatics: PCR bias was corrected computationally using synthetic template baselines, and reads within Hamming distance 2 were collapsed, with unmergeable singletons discarded. Reads were aligned against IMGT to assign V, D and J genes, CDR3 length and insertions or deletions at six rearrangement sites. Within each subset, clonotype counts were normalized to sorted cell number, and only after that were true diversity and Gini coefficients computed with the tcR R package. Repertoire sharing was quantified using the overlap coefficient calculated on TCRB nucleotide sequences. The immuneACCESS repertoire file appears here via TCRdb, limited to in-frame rearrangements. These files lack a portion of the clones; in checked studies, under half of the deficit traces to unresolved V genes, and the cause of the others is not known. The V and J calls and clone size are taken from that table; D and trimming were inferred from the DNA. The sample table contains 200,000 to 250,000 clones; only one count was recorded for approximately 10% of them. In total, the top ten clones hold approximately 1.3% of the sample.

Each donor gave one peripheral blood draw, approximately 0.11 L on average, collected into heparinised tubes. A BD FACSAria II was used to sort naive, central memory, regulatory and stem cell-like memory CD4+ T cells with a panel that included CD45RO, CCR7, CD25, CD127, CD95 and CD27. All sorted populations exceeded 95% purity. PBMCs were isolated immediately by Lymphoprep density gradient centrifugation and stained directly without culture. Samples were stained and sorted in pairs, with one healthy donor and one patient per experiment, so that batch effects were minimized. The CDR1 and CDR2 encoded by the germline V gene are ENHRY and SYGVKD. Germline trimming: 11 bases from V, 2 bases from J; junction bases outside gene matches: 6. There are 14 amino acids in the CDR3, from cysteine to phenylalanine inclusive. Only CDR3 DNA remains: 42 bases, in frame from the first base. General study outcomes and caveats: Because the HLA sub-analyses included only small numbers of individuals, any influence of HLA type on TCRB rearrangement was left unresolved. Sequencing cDNA rather than genomic DNA could over-represent highly expressing activated cells, although activation and CD3 levels did not differ between groups. At VDJ recombination sites, type 1 diabetes patients had fewer insertions and more deleted nucleotides, which implies abnormalities in thymic rearrangement. The naive, central memory and regulatory TCRB repertoires appeared to resemble one another more closely among patients than among healthy donors. Type 1 diabetes patients showed a moderate but significant shortening of TCRB CDR3 length in all four CD4+ subsets. PCR may preferentially amplify shorter templates, but because patient and control samples were amplified and corrected together, any resulting skew would affect both groups equally.

Sequenced sample: central memory CD4+ T cells from blood. This receptor was taken from a man younger than 35 in good health. This sequence uses TRBV10-3 and TRBJ2-2; 9 central bases correspond to TRBD1. The sequenced DNA: TGTGCCCTTCGGACAGGGGACAACACCGGGGAGCTGTTTTTT. Translated, this is CALRTGDNTGELFF.